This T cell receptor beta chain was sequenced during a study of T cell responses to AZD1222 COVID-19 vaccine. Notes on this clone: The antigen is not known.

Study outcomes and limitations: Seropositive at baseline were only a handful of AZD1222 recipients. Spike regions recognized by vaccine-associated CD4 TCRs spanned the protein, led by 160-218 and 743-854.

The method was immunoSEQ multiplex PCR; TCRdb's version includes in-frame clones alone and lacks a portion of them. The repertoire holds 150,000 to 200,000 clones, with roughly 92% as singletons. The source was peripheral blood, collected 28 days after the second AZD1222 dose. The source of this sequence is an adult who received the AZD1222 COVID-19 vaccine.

CDR3 nucleotide sequence: TGTGCCAGCAGCCTCTCAAGGGCAGATACGCAGTATTTT. Protein sequence: CASSLSRADTQYF. The V and J genes are TRBV7-2 and TRBJ2-3; D not certain. The germline V gene encodes CDR1 SGHTA and CDR2 FQGNSA. The CDR3 has 13 amino acids. The V and J ends lost 5 bases and 4 bases respectively, with 10 bases between them.